This passage covers 7 T cell receptor beta chains from one sample sequenced in a study of T cells after somatic rescue of genetic block. Sequencing was performed with immunoSEQ multiplex PCR; in TCRdb, only in-frame clones are kept and a portion is missing. The table has under 150,000 clones, about 89% seen once; the top ten hold 1.4%. The specimen was peripheral blood mononuclear cells (PBMCs). These receptors were taken from a woman younger than 35.

The genes are TRBV19 and TRBJ1-4; D might be TRBD1 (5 bases). V lost 4 bases and J lost 5, with 11 bases in between. The CDR3 totals 14 residues. Germline CDR1 LNHDA, CDR2 SQIVND (reference sequence). The CDR3 DNA reads as TGTGCCAGTAGTAGCTTTTCAGGGAATGAAAAACTGTTTTTT. It yields the protein CASSSFSGNEKLFF. Combining the CDR3 with reference TRBV19 and TRBJ1-4 gives the whole variable domain DGGITQSPKYLFRKEGQNVTLSCEQNLNHDAMYWYRQDPGQGLRLIYYSQIVNDFQKGDIAEGYSVSREKKESFPLTVTSAQKNPTAFYLCASSSFSGNEKLFFGSGTQLSVL.

V is TRBV20-1 and J is TRBJ2-1; D not certain. This CDR3 has 11 amino acids. CDR1 is DFQATT and CDR2 is SNEGSKA in the germline V gene (reference sequence). V gave up 5 bases and J gave up 4 bases, with 6 bases separating them. The CDR3: CSAFFYNEQFF. The DNA for the CDR3 is TGCAGTGCTTTTTTTTACAATGAGCAGTTCTTC.

This clone occurred a few times. The V call is TRBV9, the J call TRBJ1-1; no reliable D call. Germline CDR1 is SGDLS and CDR2 is YYNGEE. The CDR3 consists of 13 residues. V lost 2 bases and J 0 bases, leaving 5 bases between the germline ends. In nucleotides, the CDR3 is TGTGCCAGCAGCGTGGTGATGAACACTGAAGCTTTCTTT. Amino acid sequence: CASSVVMNTEAFF. Supplemented by reference TRBV9 and TRBJ1-1, the full variable domain reads DSGVTQTPKHLITATGQRVTLRCSPRSGDLSVYWYQQSLDQGLQFLIQYYNGEERAKGNILERFSAQQFPDLHSELNLSSLELGDSALYFCASSVVMNTEAFFGQGTRLTVV.

This chain links TRBV15 with TRBJ2-3; weak D call: TRBD1 (6 bases). The CDR3 contains 15 residues. V was pared by 1 base and J by 0 bases, with 8 bases between. Germline CDR1 is LNHNV and CDR2 is YYDKDF (reference sequence). CDR3 sequence (DNA): TGTGCCACCAGCAGAGGTGGGACAAGCACAGATACGCAGTATTTT. Protein sequence: CATSRGGTSTDTQYF.

This clone showed up just once. The CDR3 DNA follows: TGTGCCAGTAACAGGGCGGCAGGGTATCAGCCCCAGCATTTT. It encodes CASNRAAGYQPQHF. J is TRBJ1-5 and V is TRBV19; TRBD1 might be the D (6 bases). The CDR3 has 14 residues. Germline V CDR1 and CDR2: LNHDA, SQIVND (reference sequence). V lost 7 bases to trimming and J lost 5 bases, with 15 bases between them. Complete variable domain (other parts from reference TRBV19 and TRBJ1-5): DGGITQSPKYLFRKEGQNVTLSCEQNLNHDAMYWYRQDPGQGLRLIYYSQIVNDFQKGDIAEGYSVSREKKESFPLTVTSAQKNPTAFYLCASNRAAGYQPQHFGDGTRLSIL.

This rearrangement joins TRBV11-2 to TRBJ1-1; a possible D gene is TRBD1 (6 bases). The ends were cut back, 4 bases at V and 1 base at J, with 13 bases in the middle. Germline V gives CDR1 SGHAT, CDR2 FQNNGV. The CDR3 is 15 amino acids. CDR3 bases: TGTGCCAGCAGCTCGCTGACAGGAAAGAACACTGAAGCTTTCTTT. Encoded protein: CASSSLTGKNTEAFF. Supplemented by reference TRBV11-2 and TRBJ1-1, the full variable domain reads EAGVAQSPRYKIIEKRQSVAFWCNPISGHATLYWYQQILGQGPKLLIQFQNNGVVDDSQLPKDRFSAERLKGVDSTLKIQPAKLEDSAVYLCASSSLTGKNTEAFFGQGTRLTVV.

The chain is built from TRBV7-2 and TRBJ1-1; no clear D gene. The CDR3 loop spans 13 amino acids. V gave up 4 bases and J gave up 1 base, with 7 bases separating them. CDR1 and CDR2 from the germline V gene are SGHTA and FQGNSA. The CDR3 reads CASSSQENTEAFF. The CDR3, as DNA: TGTGCCAGCAGCTCACAAGAGAACACTGAAGCTTTCTTT.